This TCR beta chain was sequenced in a study of blood T cell repertoires in COVID-19. Germline CDR1 reads MRHNA; CDR2 reads SNTAGT. Trimming left V 7 bases short and J 0 bases short, with 13 bases between. The CDR3 extends over 15 amino acids. Method: immunoSEQ multiplex PCR; TCRdb's copy keeps in-frame clones and lacks some. The data hold 400,000 to 500,000 clones, with roughly 84% observed a single time. The sequence derives from a woman between 18 and 30 years old who had been exposed to COVID-19. This rearrangement joins TRBV6-4 to TRBJ2-1; the D is unclear. Sequencing used PBMCs or T cells enriched from blood (not recorded which). The CDR3 coding sequence is TGTGCCAGCACCCGTTCCGCCAGCTCCTACAATGAGCAGTTCTTC. It yields the protein CASTRSASSYNEQFF.